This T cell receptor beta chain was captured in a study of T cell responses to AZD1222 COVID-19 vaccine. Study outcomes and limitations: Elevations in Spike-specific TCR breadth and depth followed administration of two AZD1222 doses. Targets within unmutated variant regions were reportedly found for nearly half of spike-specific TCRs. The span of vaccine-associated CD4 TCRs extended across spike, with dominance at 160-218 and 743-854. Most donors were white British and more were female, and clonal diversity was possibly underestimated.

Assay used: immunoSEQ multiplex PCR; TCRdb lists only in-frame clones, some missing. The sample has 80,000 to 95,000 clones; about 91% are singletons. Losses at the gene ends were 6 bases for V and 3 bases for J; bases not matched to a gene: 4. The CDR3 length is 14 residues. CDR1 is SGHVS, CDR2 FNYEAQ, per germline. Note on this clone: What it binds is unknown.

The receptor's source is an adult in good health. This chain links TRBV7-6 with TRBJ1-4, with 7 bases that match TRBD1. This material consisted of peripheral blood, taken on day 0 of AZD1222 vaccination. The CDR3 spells CASSPGTANEKLFF. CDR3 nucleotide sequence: TGTGCCAGCAGTCCCGGGACAGCTAATGAAAAACTGTTTTTT.